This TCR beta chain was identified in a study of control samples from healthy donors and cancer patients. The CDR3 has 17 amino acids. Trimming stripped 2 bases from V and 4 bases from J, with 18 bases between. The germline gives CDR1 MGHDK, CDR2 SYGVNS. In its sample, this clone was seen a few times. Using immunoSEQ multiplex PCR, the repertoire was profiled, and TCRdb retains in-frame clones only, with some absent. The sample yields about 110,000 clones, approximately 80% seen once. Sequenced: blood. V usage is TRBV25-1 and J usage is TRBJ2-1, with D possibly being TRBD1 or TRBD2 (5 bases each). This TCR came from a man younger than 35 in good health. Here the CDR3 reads CASSERRDHKGYNEQFF. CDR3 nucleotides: TGTGCCAGCAGTGAACGCCGGGACCATAAGGGGTACAATGAGCAGTTCTTC.